The 32 T cell receptor beta chains presented below share a single source sample, sequenced in a study of cytomegalovirus exposure and HLA in healthy donors. Amplification used 60 Vbeta primers and 13 Jbeta primers. Repertoires were generated with immunoSEQ multiplex PCR, while TCRdb's copy carries only in-frame clones and drops some. The repertoire holds about 150,000 clones, with just under 65% as singletons. Sequencing was performed on PBMCs. The receptors derive from a woman aged 55-70 years in good health and CMV-seropositive.

The V call is TRBV5-1, the J call TRBJ2-5; 7 nucleotides align to TRBD1. The V segment lost 4 bases and the J segment 5 bases; nucleotides outside the gene matches: 11. The CDR3 covers 15 residues. Germline CDR1 is SGHRS and CDR2 is YFSETQ. CDR3 sequence: CASSPATGPRETQYF. As DNA, the CDR3 is TGCGCCAGCAGCCCCGCGACAGGGCCGAGGGAGACCCAGTACTTC.

Only one count was recorded for this clone. This chain joins TRBV18 and TRBJ2-2, with 12 bases lining up with TRBD2. Germline assignment: CDR1 KGHSH and CDR2 LQKENI. CDR3 size: 16 residues. Trimming cost V 5 bases and J 6 bases; bases outside gene matches: 7. The CDR3 here is CASSATSGRNAGELFF. The CDR3 DNA sequence: TGTGCCAGCTCAGCGACTAGCGGGAGAAACGCCGGGGAGCTGTTTTTT.

The V call is TRBV6-4, the J call TRBJ2-1, with a possible D match to TRBD1 (6 bases). Between the trimmed V and J ends, which lost 6 bases and 5 bases, there was a span of 17 bases. Germline V gene lookup returns CDR1 MRHNA and CDR2 SNTAGT. This CDR3 contains 15 residues. CDR3 DNA: TGTGCCAGCAGCAAAACACAGGGTTCCCACAATGAGCAGTTCTTC. The encoded protein is CASSKTQGSHNEQFF.

CDR3 amino acids: CASSRQGDEQFF. The CDR3 DNA follows: TGTGCCAGCTCCCGACAGGGCGATGAGCAGTTCTTC. This rearrangement joins TRBV18 to TRBJ2-1; 7 nucleotides match TRBD1. The CDR3 runs 12 residues. Germline values: CDR1 KGHSH, CDR2 LQKENI. Unmatched junction bases numbered 4, after V lost 6 bases and J lost 8 bases.

Of note for this clone: This likely comes from a read error, as the CDR3 has no conserved phenylalanine or tryptophan at its end. The chain links TRBV29-1 to TRBJ1-2; 7 nucleotides align to TRBD1. Germline CDR1 SQVTM, CDR2 ANQGSEA. The J segment lost 6 bases and the V segment lost 8 bases, leaving 15 bases of the junction unmatched. This CDR3 is 14 amino acids long. The CDR3 here is CSKAIRQGSNGYTL. The CDR3 DNA reads as TGCAGCAAGGCCATTCGACAGGGATCAAATGGCTACACCCTC.

This clone was counted a single time. The chain uses TRBV29-1 and TRBJ2-7; 8 bases are a match to TRBD2. Germline V gene sequence: CDR1 SQVTM, CDR2 ANQGSEA. The CDR3 extends over 13 amino acids. The J segment lost 2 bases and the V segment lost 4 bases, leaving 4 bases of the junction unmatched. The CDR3 region is CSVVTAGAYEQYF. The CDR3 bases are TGCAGCGTTGTAACAGCGGGAGCCTACGAGCAGTACTTC.

V is TRBV7-2 and J is TRBJ1-2, with 7 bases lining up with TRBD1. Trimming removed 5 bases from V and 14 bases from J; junction bases left unmatched: 11. The CDR3 is 12 amino acids. Looked up from germline, CDR1 is SGHTA and CDR2 is FQGNSA. The CDR3 sequence: CASSPGQSPYTF. The CDR3 region has the DNA TGTGCCAGCAGCCCGGGACAGAGTCCCTATACCTTC.

This chain connects TRBV5-1 to TRBJ2-7, with 8 bases identical to TRBD2. This CDR3 has 18 amino acids. The V and J ends lost 5 bases and 0 bases, in that order; junction bases with no gene match: 16. CDR1 is SGHRS and CDR2 is YFSETQ in the germline V gene. This chain's CDR3 is CASSLLLTGLVGSYEQYF. In DNA form, the CDR3 reads TGCGCCAGCAGTCTTCTCCTTACGGGACTAGTAGGCTCCTACGAGCAGTACTTC.

The chain recombines TRBV11-2 with TRBJ2-3; D is perhaps TRBD2 (5 bases). Trimming removed 5 bases at V and 4 bases at J, with 22 bases between. This CDR3 contains 17 residues. CDR1 SGHAT and CDR2 FQNNGV come from the germline V gene. The CDR3 loop reads CASSGSRSAPGPDTQYF. As DNA, the CDR3 is TGTGCCAGCAGCGGATCGCGTAGCGCCCCCGGTCCAGATACGCAGTATTTT.

This clone was observed a handful of times. V usage is TRBV5-4 and J usage is TRBJ1-1; no definite D call. Germline CDR1 and CDR2: SGHNT and YYREEE (reference sequence). V lost 2 bases and J 0 bases, leaving 11 bases between the germline ends. CDR3 length: 15 amino acids. This CDR3 reads CASSFGKGMNTEAFF. CDR3 sequence (DNA): TGTGCCAGCAGCTTCGGGAAGGGAATGAACACTGAAGCTTTCTTT.

This clone has just a few counts. This sequence joins TRBV5-4 and TRBJ2-1; D remains ambiguous. CDR1 and CDR2 (germline): SGHNT, YYREEE (reference sequence). The V end was cut by 1 base, the J end by 9 bases, with 5 bases between. The CDR3 consists of 11 residues. CDR3 in DNA: TGTGCCAGCAGCTTGACAGTTGAGCAGTTCTTC. Encoded protein: CASSLTVEQFF.

The V call is TRBV6-6, the J call TRBJ1-4; TRBD1 agrees at 7 bases. Germline V lookup: CDR1 MNHNY, CDR2 SVGAGI (reference sequence). Unmatched junction bases numbered 6, after V lost 6 bases and J lost 8 bases. This CDR3 contains 13 residues. CDR3 loop: CASRDRVWEKLFF. In DNA, the CDR3 is TGTGCCAGCAGAGACAGGGTATGGGAAAAACTGTTTTTT.

The chain employs TRBV28 and TRBJ2-5; 7 bases align to TRBD2. In germline, CDR1 is MDHEN, CDR2 SYDVKM. J was trimmed by 1 base and V by 3 bases; bases with no gene match: 8. The CDR3 is 16 amino acids. The CDR3 spells CASSFTGEGTQETQYF. The CDR3 DNA follows: TGTGCCAGCAGTTTCACCGGGGAGGGTACCCAAGAGACCCAGTACTTC. The full variable domain, completed using reference TRBV28 and TRBJ2-5, is DVKVTQSSRYLVKRTGEKVFLECVQDMDHENMFWYRQDPGLGLRLIYFSYDVKMKEKGDIPEGYSVSREKKERFSLILESASTNQTSMYLCASSFTGEGTQETQYFGPGTRLLVL.

The chain uses TRBV5-1 and TRBJ2-1; possibly TRBD2 for D (6 bases). CDR1 SGHRS and CDR2 YFSETQ come from the germline V gene. V lost 7 bases, J lost 3 bases, and 14 bases lay in between. This CDR3 comprises 14 residues. The CDR3 nucleotides are TGCGCCAGCCGCCCCGGGGGAGGCTACAATGAGCAGTTCTTC. Its translation is CASRPGGGYNEQFF.

The chain combines TRBV9 with TRBJ2-7; 7 bases fit TRBD2. The V segment lost 0 bases and the J segment 7 bases; nucleotides outside the gene matches: 7. This CDR3 is built from 14 residues. Germline loops: CDR1 SGDLS, CDR2 YYNGEE. CDR3 loop: CASSVAGGSREQYF. The CDR3 nucleotides read TGTGCCAGCAGCGTAGCGGGAGGTTCTAGGGAGCAGTACTTC.

V and J are TRBV2 and TRBJ1-5; 10 nucleotides align to TRBD1. The length of the CDR3 is 13 residues. V was pared by 7 bases and J by 11 bases, with 8 bases of the junction left unmatched. The germline CDR1 and CDR2 sequences are SNHLY and FYNNEI. The CDR3 reads CASMGDRGEAQHF. The CDR3 nucleotides are TGTGCCAGCATGGGGGACAGGGGCGAAGCCCAGCATTTT.

The genes are TRBV27 and TRBJ2-7, with 9 bases that match TRBD2. The CDR3 extends over 16 amino acids. Germline loops: CDR1 MNHEY, CDR2 SMNVEV (reference sequence). Germline trimming cut 1 base from V and 0 bases from J; bases unmatched to any gene: 4. The CDR3 DNA reads TGTGCCAGCAGTTTATTCTCGCGGGAGGGCTCCTACGAGCAGTACTTC. The encoded protein is CASSLFSREGSYEQYF.

This rearrangement joins TRBV28 to TRBJ2-7; tentative D call: TRBD2 (5 bases). V lost 5 bases and J lost 0, with 11 bases in between. The germline CDR1 and CDR2 sequences are MDHEN and SYDVKM. This CDR3 is 14 amino acids long. The CDR3 sequence: CASSARGSSYEQYF. The CDR3 nucleotides are TGTGCCAGCAGTGCGCGTGGGAGCTCCTACGAGCAGTACTTC. Full variable domain (missing parts from reference TRBV28 and TRBJ2-7): DVKVTQSSRYLVKRTGEKVFLECVQDMDHENMFWYRQDPGLGLRLIYFSYDVKMKEKGDIPEGYSVSREKKERFSLILESASTNQTSMYLCASSARGSSYEQYFGPGTRLTVT.

This sequence joins TRBV19 and TRBJ2-5, with 8 bases that match TRBD1. Trimming cost V 5 bases and J 3 bases; bases outside gene matches: 5. The CDR3 loop spans 14 amino acids. CDR1 is LNHDA and CDR2 is SQIVND in the germline V gene (reference sequence). Here the CDR3 reads CASSSRGQEETQYF. CDR3 DNA sequence: TGTGCCAGTAGTTCCAGGGGGCAGGAAGAGACCCAGTACTTC. Full variable domain (rest looked up from reference TRBV19 and TRBJ2-5): DGGITQSPKYLFRKEGQNVTLSCEQNLNHDAMYWYRQDPGQGLRLIYYSQIVNDFQKGDIAEGYSVSREKKESFPLTVTSAQKNPTAFYLCASSSRGQEETQYFGPGTRLLVL.

V usage is TRBV6-5 and J usage is TRBJ1-5, with unresolved D. Looked up from germline, CDR1 is MNHEY and CDR2 is SVGAGI. This CDR3 is built from 13 residues. The ends were cut back, 0 bases at V and 3 bases at J, with 3 bases in the middle. The CDR3 is CASSYSINQPQHF. Written as DNA, the CDR3 is TGTGCCAGCAGTTACTCCATCAATCAGCCCCAGCATTTT.

For the CDR3, the DNA is TGTGCCAGCAGTGCCGGGAGGGCAACTAATGAAAAACTGTTTTTT. Protein product: CASSAGRATNEKLFF. The rearrangement joins TRBV2 to TRBJ1-4; D uncertain. Germline assignment: CDR1 SNHLY and CDR2 FYNNEI. The CDR3 is 15 amino acids. Trimming pared 4 bases from V and 0 bases from J, leaving 9 bases between. Full variable domain (missing parts from reference TRBV2 and TRBJ1-4): EPEVTQTPSHQVTQMGQEVILRCVPISNHLYFYWYRQILGQKVEFLVSFYNNEISEKSEIFDDQFSVERPDGSNFTLKIRSTKLEDSAMYFCASSAGRATNEKLFFGSGTQLSVL.

This chain joins TRBV7-3 and TRBJ1-4, with TRBD1 matching 7 bases. Germline values: CDR1 SGHTA, CDR2 FQGTGA. The CDR3 extends over 16 amino acids. The trim removed 5 bases at V and 4 bases at J, leaving 10 bases unmatched. CDR3 in DNA: TGTGCCAGCAGCCTTATCGGACAGGACGATAATGAAAAACTGTTTTTT. It specifies CASSLIGQDDNEKLFF.

V is TRBV12-1 and J is TRBJ2-7; TRBD2 is taken as the D call from the table, unchecked against the DNA. TRBV12-1 is noted as a pseudogene. The CDR3 is made up of 14 amino acids. The CDR3 bases are TGTGCCAGCTCAATAAAGCGGGATTCCTACGAGCAGTACTTC. Amino acids: CASSIKRDSYEQYF.

The V and J genes are TRBV6-5 and TRBJ1-5; D is perhaps TRBD1 (6 bases). Trimming cost V 5 bases and J 6 bases, with 11 bases left between them. This CDR3 has 13 amino acids. Germline CDR1 MNHEY, CDR2 SVGAGI. CDR3 loop: CASSRQEGQPQHF. CDR3 nucleotides: TGTGCCAGCAGTCGACAGGAAGGTCAGCCCCAGCATTTT.

Only a few counts were recorded for this clone. V usage is TRBV7-9 and J usage is TRBJ2-3, with TRBD2 as a possible D gene (6 bases). CDR3 length: 17 residues. Germline CDR1 reads SEHNR; CDR2 reads FQNEAQ (reference sequence). V lost 5 bases and J lost 2, with 20 bases in between. CDR3 nucleotide sequence: TGTGCCAGCAGCCCCACGGGGAGTAGCGGCCCCACAGATACGCAGTATTTT. Encoded protein: CASSPTGSSGPTDTQYF.

This clone showed up just once. This chain connects TRBV9 to TRBJ2-1, with TRBD2 as a possible D gene (6 bases). V was cut by 4 bases and J by 7 bases, with 12 bases left in between. CDR1 SGDLS and CDR2 YYNGEE come from the germline V gene. The CDR3 totals 13 residues. CDR3: CASSLNSGNEQFF. The CDR3 coding sequence is TGTGCCAGCAGCTTAAACAGCGGGAATGAGCAGTTCTTC.

The J gene is TRBJ1-4, the V gene TRBV5-1; D may be TRBD1 (6 bases). V lost 3 bases, J lost 5 bases, and 11 bases lay in between. CDR3 length: 14 residues. CDR1 and CDR2 from the germline V gene are SGHRS and YFSETQ. The DNA of the CDR3 is TGCGCCAGCAGCTCAGGGGCCCTAAATGAAAAACTGTTTTTT. Amino acids: CASSSGALNEKLFF. The whole variable domain, filled in from reference TRBV5-1 and TRBJ1-4, reads KAGVTQTPRYLIKTRGQQVTLSCSPISGHRSVSWYQQTPGQGLQFLFEYFSETQRNKGNFPGRFSGRQFSNSRSEMNVSTLELGDSALYLCASSSGALNEKLFFGSGTQLSVL.

This chain links TRBV6-5 with TRBJ1-2; 7 bases match TRBD1. Trimming took 6 bases from V and 0 from J; bases not matched to a gene: 4. The germline V gene encodes CDR1 MNHEY and CDR2 SVGAGI. This CDR3 comprises 14 residues. CDR3 nucleotides: TGTGCCAGCAGACGACAGGGATCTAACTATGGCTACACCTTC. Its translation: CASRRQGSNYGYTF.

The chain couples TRBV5-5 to TRBJ2-2; no clear D. CDR1 is SGHKS, CDR2 YYEKEE, per germline (reference sequence). Trimming pared 0 bases from V and 2 bases from J, leaving 5 bases between. The CDR3 contains 14 residues. CDR3 bases: TGTGCCAGCAGCTTGGTAGTTAACACCGGGGAGCTGTTTTTT. Residues: CASSLVVNTGELFF.

This clone was found a few times. The V and J genes are TRBV4-3 and TRBJ2-5, with 7 positions matching TRBD2. Germline V gene sequence: CDR1 LGHNA, CDR2 YSLEER. The junction had 5 bases not matched to a gene; V was cut back by 0 bases and J by 1 base. This CDR3 is 16 amino acids long. The DNA of the CDR3 is TGCGCCAGCAGCCAAGATAGAAGCGGGACCCAAGAGACCCAGTACTTC. The encoded protein is CASSQDRSGTQETQYF.

This clone was seen only a few times. The chain joins TRBV5-6 to TRBJ2-1; 9 bases are shared with TRBD2. There are 19 residues in the CDR3. Germline CDR1 and CDR2: SGHDT and YYEEEE. Germline trimming cut 3 bases from V and 2 bases from J; bases unmatched to any gene: 15. The chain's CDR3 is CASSSHDLTSGSTYNEQFF. The DNA of the CDR3 is TGTGCCAGCAGCTCACATGACCTGACTAGCGGATCAACCTACAATGAGCAGTTCTTC.

A single count supports this clone. The chain uses TRBV5-1 and TRBJ2-7; D remains ambiguous. With 4 bases removed from V and 2 bases from J, the gap between germline ends came to 10 bases. The CDR3 extends over 13 amino acids. Germline V gene lookup returns CDR1 SGHRS and CDR2 YFSETQ. The CDR3 protein is CASSRRATYEQYF. The CDR3 bases are TGCGCCAGCAGCCGTCGAGCTACCTACGAGCAGTACTTC.